One and the same sample provided the 27 T cell receptor beta chains below, sequenced in a study of CD8+ T cells in alopecia areata. Stated treatment: oral pan-JAK inhibitor, 5-10 mg twice daily. As the sequencing template, cDNA was produced by extracting RNA and reverse transcribing it. TCRdb keeps only in-frame clones here, not all; method: immunoSEQ multiplex PCR. The table records 150,000 to 200,000 clones, less than 80% of them present only once. The sample in question was CD4+ T cells sorted from blood, obtained at week 24, from a patient treated with tofacitinib. These receptors all come from a human donor with alopecia areata.

Written as DNA, the CDR3 is TGCAGCGTCGTTTCTCCCATTCTCGAGACCCAGTACTTC. The encoded protein is CSVVSPILETQYF. J is TRBJ2-5 and V is TRBV29-1; D is uncertain. V lost 6 bases and J lost 5, with 16 bases in between. The CDR3 spans 13 residues. Germline lookup yields CDR1 SQVTM and CDR2 ANQGSEA.

The gene calls are TRBV6-6 and TRBJ2-7, with TRBD2 identical over 7 bases. Germline CDR1 MNHNY, CDR2 SVGAGI (reference sequence). The CDR3 spans 15 residues. J gave up 1 base and V 5 bases, and 8 bases lay outside the gene matches. CDR3 in DNA: TGTGCCAGCAGTAGCCGGGACTACATTTCCTACGAGCAGTACTTC. It specifies CASSSRDYISYEQYF.

The chain employs TRBV7-2 and TRBJ2-5, with no clear D. Germline CDR1 reads SGHTA; CDR2 reads FQGNSA. The CDR3 is 14 residues long. Trimming removed 1 base from V and 5 bases from J, with 11 bases in between. The CDR3 DNA sequence: TGTGCCAGCAGCTTAGTTGCGACATCGGAGACCCAGTACTTC. Its protein product is CASSLVATSETQYF.

This clone was seen more than once but under ten times. The chain carries TRBV29-1 and TRBJ1-2; unclear D gene. There are 11 residues in the CDR3. Trimming took 4 bases from V and 8 from J, leaving 11 bases between them. Looked up from germline, CDR1 is SQVTM and CDR2 is ANQGSEA. The CDR3 spells CSVVVLGGYTF. In DNA form, the CDR3 reads TGCAGCGTTGTTGTACTCGGGGGCTACACCTTC.

The rearrangement uses TRBV29-1 and TRBJ2-7; 12 nucleotides align to TRBD2. The V and J ends lost 6 bases and 0 bases, in that order; junction bases with no gene match: 15. Germline CDR1 reads SQVTM; CDR2 reads ANQGSEA. The CDR3 covers 18 residues. Written as DNA, the CDR3 is TGCAGCGTCCGAGGTCCCCTGACTAGCGGGGGCCGCTCCTACGAGCAGTACTTC. Its protein is CSVRGPLTSGGRSYEQYF.

This sequence joins TRBV5-1 and TRBJ2-3; 7 nucleotides align to TRBD1. The V segment lost 4 bases and the J segment 0 bases; nucleotides outside the gene matches: 5. The germline gives CDR1 SGHRS, CDR2 YFSETQ. This CDR3 region has 15 residues. Written as DNA, the CDR3 is TGCGCCAGCAGCACGGACAGGACTAGCACAGATACGCAGTATTTT. This codes for CASSTDRTSTDTQYF.

The chain is built from TRBV18 and TRBJ2-7; D is uncertain. The CDR3 is 13 residues long. V gave up 3 bases and J gave up 2 bases, with 8 bases separating them. Germline V gene lookup returns CDR1 KGHSH and CDR2 LQKENI. The CDR3 here is CASSPSQTYEQYF. As DNA, the CDR3 is TGTGCCAGCTCACCGTCACAGACCTACGAGCAGTACTTC.

This chain connects TRBV5-1 to TRBJ1-1; D is unresolved. Trimming removed 0 bases at V and 1 base at J, with 4 bases between. The germline gives CDR1 SGHRS, CDR2 YFSETQ. There are 13 residues in the CDR3. The CDR3 nucleotides are TGCGCCAGCAGCTTGGCTCAGAACACTGAAGCTTTCTTT. Its protein is CASSLAQNTEAFF.

This sequence joins TRBV12-5 and TRBJ1-5, with TRBD1 identical over 8 bases. The ends lost 0 bases at V and 1 base at J; junction bases unmatched: 11. The CDR3 covers 19 residues. The V gene's germline CDR1 is LGHNT and CDR2 FRNRAP. CDR3 in amino acids: CASGLVWADRGSSNQPQHF. The CDR3 DNA is TGTGCTAGTGGTTTGGTATGGGCCGACAGGGGCTCAAGCAATCAGCCCCAGCATTTT. The whole variable domain, remainder taken from reference TRBV12-5 and TRBJ1-5, is DARVTQTPRHKVTEMGQEVTMRCQPILGHNTVFWYRQTMMQGLELLAYFRNRAPLDDSGMPKDRFSAEMPDATLATLKIQPSEPRDSAVYFCASGLVWADRGSSNQPQHFGDGTRLSIL.

V usage is TRBV7-9 and J usage is TRBJ1-1; D not resolved. Germline CDR1 is SEHNR and CDR2 is FQNEAQ (reference sequence). V gave up 0 bases and J gave up 6 bases, with 14 bases separating them. The CDR3 spans 15 residues. The CDR3 here is CASSLALGKSAEAFF. The CDR3 DNA reads as TGTGCCAGCAGCTTAGCCCTGGGGAAGAGCGCTGAAGCTTTCTTT.

Comment on this clone: The sample has other DNA sequences that encode this CDR3 too. This chain connects TRBV5-1 to TRBJ2-7; D is unresolved. Germline CDR1 SGHRS, CDR2 YFSETQ. Trimming removed 0 bases at V and 5 bases at J, with 6 bases between. The CDR3 runs 12 residues. The CDR3, as DNA: TGCGCCAGCAGCTTGGGCCAGCACGAGCAGTACTTC. Protein product: CASSLGQHEQYF.

The rearrangement links TRBV27 to TRBJ2-7, with D unresolved. Germline assignment: CDR1 MNHEY and CDR2 SMNVEV (reference sequence). The CDR3 loop spans 14 amino acids. Trimming stripped 3 bases from V and 0 bases from J, with 9 bases between. The CDR3 loop is CASSFRRSSYEQYF. The CDR3 DNA reads TGTGCCAGCAGTTTCCGCAGGAGCTCCTACGAGCAGTACTTC.

The chain joins TRBV30 to TRBJ1-6; D is unclear. The CDR3 length is 13 residues. CDR1 is GTSNPN, CDR2 SVGIG, per germline (reference sequence). V dropped 4 bases and J dropped 7 bases, with 11 bases sitting between them. The CDR3 loop is CAWNRVSNSPLHF. The CDR3 bases are TGTGCCTGGAATAGGGTCTCCAATTCACCCCTCCACTTT.

This chain uses TRBV14 with TRBJ2-5; 9 positions match TRBD1. V was clipped by 4 bases and J by 4 bases; unmatched bases: 1. Germline V gene sequence: CDR1 SGHDN, CDR2 FVKESK. The CDR3 contains 13 residues. CDR3 protein: CASSRTGAETQYF. The DNA of the CDR3 is TGTGCCAGCAGCCGGACAGGGGCAGAGACCCAGTACTTC.

This chain connects TRBV2 to TRBJ1-5; D might be TRBD1 (5 bases). The CDR3 contains 13 residues. Trimming shortened V by 4 bases and J by 4 bases, and 8 bases separated the two germline ends. Germline-derived CDR1 and CDR2 are SNHLY and FYNNEI. DNA for the CDR3: TGTGCCAGCAGTGGACAGAAGAATCAGCCCCAGCATTTT. It codes for CASSGQKNQPQHF.

The rearrangement joins TRBV29-1 to TRBJ1-2; the D gene is possibly TRBD1 (5 bases). V was pared by 7 bases and J by 4 bases, with 16 bases between. CDR3 length equals 13 residues. Germline CDR1 SQVTM, CDR2 ANQGSEA. The CDR3: CSAGTTWSYGYTF. The CDR3 nucleotides are TGCAGCGCGGGGACTACCTGGAGCTATGGCTACACCTTC. The full variable domain, in which reference TRBV29-1 and TRBJ1-2 provide the parts outside the CDR3, is SAVISQKPSRDICQRGTSLTIQCQVDSQVTMMFWYRQQPGQSLTLIATANQGSEATYESGFVIDKFPISRPNLTFSTLTVSNMSPEDSSIYLCSAGTTWSYGYTFGSGTRLTVV.

The rearrangement links TRBV29-1 to TRBJ2-5; TRBD2 matches at 8 bases. Germline CDR1 reads SQVTM; CDR2 reads ANQGSEA. The CDR3 runs to 11 residues. CDR3 nucleotides: TGCAGTGCGGGGGGAATGGAGACCCAGTACTTC. Translation: CSAGGMETQYF.

This chain connects TRBV29-1 to TRBJ2-4; D gene uncertain. Trimming removed 6 bases at V and 0 bases at J, with 9 bases between. There are 13 residues in the CDR3. CDR1 is SQVTM and CDR2 is ANQGSEA in the germline V gene. DNA of the CDR3: TGCAGCGTCGGAGCCGGAGCCAAAAACATTCAGTACTTC. Residues: CSVGAGAKNIQYF.

V gene TRBV29-1 combines with J gene TRBJ2-1; 10 positions match TRBD2. The CDR3 has 14 amino acids. CDR1 is SQVTM and CDR2 is ANQGSEA in the germline V gene. Trimming took 7 bases from V and 9 from J; bases not matched to a gene: 12. The CDR3 bases are TGCAGCGCTATTAGGGCTAGCGGGGGAGGTGAGCAGTTCTTC. It specifies CSAIRASGGGEQFF.

In this sample, this clone turned up many times. Other nucleotide sequences in the sample specify the same CDR3. V gene TRBV6-5 combines with J gene TRBJ2-5; the match to TRBD1 covers 11 bases. The germline CDR1 and CDR2 sequences are MNHEY and SVGAGI. The CDR3 length is 12 residues. Here the CDR3 reads CATGTGGETQYF. CDR3 sequence (DNA): TGTGCGACCGGGACAGGGGGAGAGACCCAGTACTTC.

This clone has a handful of counts. The CDR3 here is CASSTRSSGGAVDTGELFF. Written as DNA, the CDR3 is TGTGCCAGCAGCACCCGGAGTAGCGGGGGGGCCGTAGACACCGGGGAGCTGTTTTTT. The rearrangement joins TRBV7-2 to TRBJ2-2, with 11 bases fitting TRBD2. The ends lost 5 bases at V and 3 bases at J; junction bases unmatched: 14. The CDR3 has 19 residues. Germline V gives CDR1 SGHTA, CDR2 FQGNSA.

The genes are TRBV11-2 and TRBJ1-2; no definite D call. In germline, CDR1 is SGHAT, CDR2 FQNNGV. The CDR3 length is 16 residues. The ends were cut back, 0 bases at V and 0 bases at J, with 11 bases in the middle. The CDR3 DNA reads TGTGCCAGCAGCTTAGATAGGGCAGACCCTAACTATGGCTACACCTTC. Translating it yields CASSLDRADPNYGYTF. The whole variable domain, filled in from reference TRBV11-2 and TRBJ1-2, reads EAGVAQSPRYKIIEKRQSVAFWCNPISGHATLYWYQQILGQGPKLLIQFQNNGVVDDSQLPKDRFSAERLKGVDSTLKIQPAKLEDSAVYLCASSLDRADPNYGYTFGSGTRLTVV.

The rearrangement uses TRBV15 and TRBJ2-7, with 7 nucleotides matching TRBD1. The CDR3 is 15 amino acids. Germline CDR1 LNHNV, CDR2 YYDKDF (reference sequence). V was pared by 0 bases and J by 3 bases, with 5 bases of the junction left unmatched. The CDR3 DNA reads TGTGCCACCAGCAGAGATCCCGGGACAGTCTACGAGCAGTACTTC. Translation gives CATSRDPGTVYEQYF.

This clone has only a few counts. This chain joins TRBV4-1 and TRBJ1-6; TRBD1 is a possible D gene (5 bases). The V end lost 1 base, the J end lost 4 bases, and 14 bases lay between the germline ends. The CDR3 runs 17 residues. Germline CDR1 and CDR2: MGHRA and YSYEKL. In DNA form, the CDR3 reads TGCGCCAGCAGCCAAGTTTTCCGGGACCGGTATAATTCACCCCTCCACTTT. It is translated as CASSQVFRDRYNSPLHF.

This clone was counted between two and nine times. The V call is TRBV7-2, the J call TRBJ2-3; tentatively, D is TRBD2 (6 bases). This CDR3 is built from 13 residues. Germline assignment: CDR1 SGHTA and CDR2 FQGNSA. The V and J ends lost 4 bases and 4 bases respectively, with 9 bases between them. The CDR3 protein is CASSYPGADTQYF. The CDR3 DNA follows: TGTGCCAGCAGCTACCCGGGGGCAGATACGCAGTATTTT.

The chain has TRBV11-2 and TRBJ2-2; the D is unclear. Trimming stripped 2 bases from V and 0 bases from J, with 4 bases between. Germline V gives CDR1 SGHAT, CDR2 FQNNGV. The CDR3 runs 14 residues. The CDR3, as DNA: TGTGCCAGCAGCTTATACGCGAACACCGGGGAGCTGTTTTTT. It encodes CASSLYANTGELFF.

The J gene is TRBJ1-2, the V gene TRBV30; D is unclear. The CDR3 has 15 residues. Germline lookup yields CDR1 GTSNPN and CDR2 SVGIG (reference sequence). V dropped 7 bases and J dropped 6 bases, with 24 bases sitting between them. CDR3 nucleotide sequence: TGTGCCTACCACCGCCTTGGGGATAGAACAGATGGCTACACCTTC. Residues: CAYHRLGDRTDGYTF.